This is a list of T cell receptor beta chains from one sample in a study of blood T cell repertoires in COVID-19. Some clones are missing from TCRdb's copy, which holds only in-frame ones; the method was immunoSEQ multiplex PCR. The data hold 150,000 to 200,000 clones, with roughly 88% observed a single time. Sequenced input: PBMCs or T cells enriched from blood (not recorded which). The receptor set was obtained from a woman between 45 and 60 years old who had recovered from COVID-19. Each CDR3 is given with its conserved first and last residue. A D gene is named only where the DNA matches it firmly. For some rows the clone size is stated as once, few or many, or as a class when expanded; others skip it.

d_gene | j_gene | abundance | v_gene | CDR3aa | CDR3nt
. | TRBJ2-3 | . | TRBV5-4 | CASSLGRTGTDTQYF | TGTGCCAGCAGCTTAGGTAGGACAGGCACAGATACGCAGTATTTT
. | TRBJ2-5 | . | TRBV4-1 | CASSQGEQETQYF | TGCGCCAGCAGCCAGGGAGAACAAGAGACCCAGTACTTC
TRBD2 | TRBJ2-1 | once | TRBV4-2 | CASSQSSGGTSYNEQFF | TGTGCCAGCAGCCAGTCTAGCGGGGGGACCTCCTACAATGAGCAGTTCTTC
TRBD1 | TRBJ2-7 | . | TRBV12-5 | CASADRDRSYEQYF | TGTGCTAGTGCCGACAGGGATCGATCCTACGAGCAGTACTTC
. | TRBJ1-1 | . | TRBV18 | CASSRDRVTEAFF | TGTGCCAGCTCCCGAGACAGAGTCACTGAAGCTTTCTTT
TRBD1 | TRBJ2-4 | . | TRBV5-1 | CASSPRGHGKNIQYF | TGCGCCAGCAGCCCCAGGGGGCATGGCAAAAACATTCAGTACTTC
TRBD2 | TRBJ2-5 | . | TRBV7-9 | CASSTRLAFQETQYF | TGTGCCAGCAGCACCCGACTAGCGTTTCAAGAGACCCAGTACTTC
TRBD1 | TRBJ1-5 | . | TRBV19 | CASSIFPGRGTGSNQPQHF | TGTGCCAGTAGTATATTCCCGGGTCGCGGGACAGGGAGCAATCAGCCCCAGCATTTT
. | TRBJ1-2 | . | TRBV30 | CAWSAGQGYTF | TGTGCCTGGTCGGCGGGGCAGGGCTACACCTTC
. | TRBJ1-1 | . | TRBV28 | CASSFRGTEAFF | TGTGCCAGCAGTTTTCGGGGAACTGAAGCTTTCTTT
. | TRBJ1-2 | . | TRBV9 | CASSVEAGLNYGYTF | TGTGCCAGCAGCGTAGAGGCAGGACTTAACTATGGCTACACCTTC
. | TRBJ1-1 | . | TRBV6-5 | CASSYPGNTEAFF | TGTGCCAGCAGTTACCCAGGGAACACTGAAGCTTTCTTT
. | TRBJ2-1 | . | TRBV20-1 | CSAFISNEQFF | TGCAGTGCTTTTATATCGAATGAGCAGTTCTTC
. | TRBJ1-1 | . | TRBV2 | CASSGGDTEAFF | TGTGCCAGCAGTGGCGGGGACACTGAAGCTTTCTTT
. | TRBJ1-1 | . | TRBV6-5 | CASSYSMANTEAFF | TGTGCCAGCAGTTACTCGATGGCGAACACTGAAGCTTTCTTT
TRBD1 | TRBJ1-1 | . | TRBV18 | CASSPRAGGLNTEAFF | TGTGCCAGCTCCCCCAGGGCAGGGGGCCTCAACACTGAAGCTTTCTTT
. | TRBJ2-5 | once | TRBV5-1 | CASSLGGPSETQYF | TGCGCCAGCAGCTTGGGCGGGCCCTCAGAGACCCAGTACTTC
. | TRBJ1-1 | once | TRBV18 | CASSPKQGPVRAFF | TGTGCCAGCTCGCCAAAGCAGGGGCCTGTTCGGGCTTTCTTT
. | TRBJ1-2 | . | TRBV20-1 | CSASPGDHRSYYGYTF | TGCAGTGCTAGTCCAGGGGACCACAGATCTTACTATGGCTACACCTTC
TRBD1 | TRBJ1-2 | . | TRBV9 | CASSLLAGQGYYGYTF | TGTGCCAGCAGCCTTCTGGCGGGACAGGGGTACTATGGCTACACCTTC
TRBD1 | TRBJ2-3 | . | TRBV4-2 | CASNQGQGKDTQYF | TGTGCCAGCAACCAAGGACAGGGGAAGGATACGCAGTATTTT
TRBD2 | TRBJ2-1 | . | TRBV5-1 | CASSPGGGTSYNEQFF | TGCGCCAGCAGCCCGGGGGGGGGAACCTCCTACAATGAGCAGTTCTTC
. | TRBJ2-1 | once | TRBV11-2 | CASSLTGDPYNEQFF | TGTGCCAGCAGCCTTACGGGGGACCCCTACAATGAGCAGTTCTTC
TRBD2 | TRBJ2-7 | . | TRBV28 | CASSPGGFYEQYF | TGTGCCAGCAGCCCGGGGGGATTCTACGAGCAGTACTTC
TRBD1 | TRBJ1-1 | . | TRBV18 | CASSLKEAGGNTEAFF | TGTGCCAGCTCACTTAAGGAGGCAGGGGGCAACACTGAAGCTTTCTTT
. | TRBJ2-1 | . | TRBV25-1 | CASSTWGRAYRREQFF | TGTGCCAGCAGTACCTGGGGGCGGGCGTACCGCCGTGAGCAGTTCTTC
. | TRBJ2-5 | . | TRBV7-3 | CASSLIGGGPGQETQYF | TGTGCCAGCAGCTTAATCGGCGGAGGGCCTGGCCAAGAGACCCAGTACTTC